The sequence of this TCR beta chain was determined in a study of shared clonotypes between healthy human individuals. Deep was the level used in running the assay. TCRdb's table, derived via immunoSEQ multiplex PCR, lists solely in-frame clones and lacks some. The sample yields 450,000 to 700,000 clones, 95% seen once. CD8 cells classed as naive were CD45RO-negative and positively selected for CCR7, excluding terminally differentiated effector memory CD45RA+ cells. There are 14 residues in the CDR3. The germline V gene encodes CDR1 MNHEY and CDR2 SMNVEV (reference sequence). V shed 3 bases and J shed 3 bases, with 8 bases lying between them.

Sequencing used naive CD8+ T cells sorted from blood. This chain joins TRBV27 and TRBJ1-4; no reliable D call. The sequence was obtained from a woman in her twenties or thirties in good health. The CDR3 reads CASSFTGSNEKLFF. The CDR3 region has the DNA TGTGCCAGCAGTTTTACGGGATCTAATGAAAAACTGTTTTTT.